One sample yielded the 21 T cell receptor beta chains listed below, sequenced in a study of shared clonotypes between healthy human individuals (dated by TCRdb to the early 2020s). Library preparation used the immunoSEQ multiplex PCR assay. In its TCRdb copy, this immuneACCESS table keeps in-frame sequences only and misses some clones. Where compared with another copy, unresolved V genes explain less than half of these, and the others have no known cause. Within this sample are 950,000 to 1,100,000 clones, with 75% to 80% of them counted one time only. Roughly 0.62% of the sample comes from the top ten. What was sequenced was memory CD4+ T cells from PBMCs. The cell subset or site tag for this specimen amounts to: CD45RA-negative fraction. The receptors derive from a man aged 18-30 years in good health. Some clones in this sample may be carry-over from other donors' samples.

This clone was counted once. The rearrangement links TRBV5-4 to TRBJ2-1, with TRBD2 matching over 7 bases. Germline CDR1 is SGHNT and CDR2 is YYREEE (reference sequence). The CDR3 loop spans 16 amino acids. The V segment lost 0 bases and the J segment 2 bases; nucleotides outside the gene matches: 5. CDR3 sequence (DNA): TGTGCCAGCAGCTTGGGAGCGGGATTAACCTACAATGAGCAGTTCTTC. Translating gives CASSLGAGLTYNEQFF.

Notes on this clone: Distinct nucleotide sequences in the sample also encode this CDR3. V and J are TRBV25-1 and TRBJ1-4; D ambiguous. The germline V gene has CDR1 MGHDK and CDR2 SYGVNS. CDR3 length equals 14 residues. V gave up 6 bases and J gave up 0 bases, with 8 bases separating them. This CDR3 reads CASRRSATNEKLFF. In DNA form, the CDR3 reads TGTGCCAGCAGGCGTAGTGCAACTAATGAAAAACTGTTTTTT.

The chain couples TRBV15 to TRBJ2-7; 8 bases agree with TRBD2. CDR1 and CDR2 (germline): LNHNV, YYDKDF (reference sequence). Germline trimming cut 0 bases from V and 2 bases from J; bases unmatched to any gene: 9. The CDR3 sequence is 17 residues long. The CDR3 reads CATSRDITSGTTYEQYF. The CDR3 nucleotides are TGTGCCACCAGCAGAGATATAACTAGCGGAACCACCTACGAGCAGTACTTC.

This clone has only a few counts. V gene TRBV11-3 combines with J gene TRBJ1-5; TRBD1 aligns across 7 bases. V gave up 0 bases and J gave up 0 bases; unmatched junction bases: 8. Germline V gives CDR1 SGHNT, CDR2 YENEEA. The CDR3 sequence is 18 residues long. The CDR3 DNA sequence: TGTGCCAGCAGCTTAGATCGGGACAGTACCTTTAGCAATCAGCCCCAGCATTTT. Translating gives CASSLDRDSTFSNQPQHF.

This clone has a single count. The V gene is TRBV5-6, the J gene TRBJ1-6; D uncertain. The germline CDR1 and CDR2 sequences are SGHDT and YYEEEE. This CDR3 is built from 11 residues. Between the trimmed V and J ends, which lost 4 bases and 13 bases, there was a span of 9 bases. DNA for the CDR3: TGTGCCAGCAGCCGAGCGAGCCCCCTCCACTTT. This codes for CASSRASPLHF.

The chain couples TRBV30 to TRBJ1-2; 10 nucleotides align to TRBD1. Looked up from germline, CDR1 is GTSNPN and CDR2 is SVGIG (reference sequence). The CDR3 covers 15 residues. Trimming cost V 2 bases and J 4 bases; bases outside gene matches: 7. Here the CDR3 DNA reads TGTGCCTGGAGTCCCCGGGACAGGGGAATCTATGGCTACACCTTC. Translating gives CAWSPRDRGIYGYTF. Full variable domain (remainder filled in from reference TRBV30 and TRBJ1-2): SQTIHQWPATLVQPVGSPLSLECTVEGTSNPNLYWYRQAAGRGLQLLFYSVGIGQISSEVPQNLSASRPQDRQFILSSKKLLLSDSGFYLCAWSPRDRGIYGYTFGSGTRLTVV.

V and J are TRBV28 and TRBJ2-4, with D possibly TRBD2 on 5 matching bases. The CDR3 is made up of 14 amino acids. The ends were cut back, 4 bases at V and 9 bases at J, with 16 bases in the middle. From germline, CDR1 is MDHEN and CDR2 SYDVKM. The CDR3 DNA sequence: TGTGCCAGCAGTTATACCCCGGGGAGAGGCATTCAGTACTTC. Protein product: CASSYTPGRGIQYF.

The V and J genes are TRBV2 and TRBJ1-2, with D unresolved. The germline V gene encodes CDR1 SNHLY and CDR2 FYNNEI. The CDR3 extends over 16 amino acids. Trimming removed 5 bases from V and 4 bases from J, with 20 bases in between. CDR3 coding DNA: TGTGCCAGCAGTCCCAGAGCCGACGGGAACAGCTATGGCTACACCTTC. It is translated as CASSPRADGNSYGYTF.

This clone was detected ten times or more. The V call is TRBV5-1, the J call TRBJ2-2; no clear D gene. Germline loops: CDR1 SGHRS, CDR2 YFSETQ. Deletions cut 0 bases from V and 4 bases from J, with 10 bases between. There are 15 residues in the CDR3. CDR3 nucleotides: TGCGCCAGCAGCTTGGGGGTTACGGCCACCGGGGAGCTGTTTTTT. Translated: CASSLGVTATGELFF.

The rearrangement joins TRBV7-3 to TRBJ2-1, with no clear D. V gave up 2 bases and J gave up 4 bases, with 6 bases separating them. The CDR3 length is 13 residues. The germline V gene encodes CDR1 SGHTA and CDR2 FQGTGA. Here the CDR3 reads CASSLYKYNEQFF. The DNA for the CDR3 is TGTGCCAGCAGCTTATACAAGTACAATGAGCAGTTCTTC.

In its sample, this clone was seen once. This sequence joins TRBV10-3 and TRBJ1-2, with a tentative D call TRBD1 (6 bases). Germline values: CDR1 ENHRY, CDR2 SYGVKD. The CDR3 is 14 amino acids. Trimming stripped 4 bases from V and 3 bases from J, with 12 bases between. As DNA, the CDR3 is TGTGCCATCAGTGGGGAGAGGGGGGACTATGGCTACACCTTC. Its protein product is CAISGERGDYGYTF.

V usage is TRBV28 and J usage is TRBJ2-7; D not certain. Germline CDR1 and CDR2: MDHEN and SYDVKM. V lost 8 bases and J lost 5, with 10 bases in between. This CDR3 is built from 11 residues. The CDR3 nucleotides are TGTGCCAGCGGAGTAAAACACGAGCAGTACTTC. The encoded protein is CASGVKHEQYF.

As to this clone: This may be a read error: a much more frequent sequence differs by one nucleotide. V gene TRBV27 combines with J gene TRBJ2-7; 8 nucleotides align to TRBD1. Germline CDR1 reads MNHEY; CDR2 reads SMNVEV (reference sequence). CDR3 length equals 13 residues. J lost 2 bases, V lost 6 bases, and 3 bases had no gene match. Here the CDR3 reads CASRGQDTYEQYF. The CDR3 nucleotides read TGTGCCAGCAGGGGACAGGACACCTACGAGCAGTACTTC.

The CDR3 DNA reads as TGTGCCAGCAGCTTGGATCCGTGGACTGAAGCTTTCTTT. This codes for CASSLDPWTEAFF. The chain carries TRBV5-4 and TRBJ1-1; unclear D gene. Trimming left V 0 bases short and J 5 bases short, with 8 bases between. Germline V CDR1 and CDR2: SGHNT, YYREEE (reference sequence). The length of the CDR3 is 13 residues.

The V gene is TRBV7-2, the J gene TRBJ2-1; TRBD2 is a possible D gene (5 bases). CDR1 and CDR2 (germline): SGHTA, FQGNSA. The V and J ends lost 5 bases and 0 bases respectively, with 17 bases between them. This CDR3 has 17 amino acids. CDR3 protein: CASSPRGGLSSYNEQFF. The CDR3 DNA is TGTGCCAGCAGCCCACGGGGTGGGTTGAGCTCCTACAATGAGCAGTTCTTC.

CDR3 sequence reads: CAWRSPGEAYEQYF. The CDR3 bases are TGTGCCTGGAGGTCACCTGGCGAAGCTTACGAGCAGTACTTC. This chain joins TRBV30 and TRBJ2-7; unclear D gene. The CDR3 totals 14 residues. Trimming removed 3 bases from V and 4 bases from J, with 16 bases in between. The V gene's germline CDR1 is GTSNPN and CDR2 SVGIG (reference sequence).

The chain is built from TRBV6-5 and TRBJ2-5, with D perhaps TRBD1 (5 bases). Germline V gives CDR1 MNHEY, CDR2 SVGAGI. This CDR3 comprises 14 residues. V was cut by 5 bases and J by 3 bases, with 13 bases left in between. The CDR3 sequence is CASSQSGLKETQYF. The DNA of the CDR3 is TGTGCCAGCAGTCAGTCAGGGCTTAAAGAGACCCAGTACTTC.

V and J are TRBV29-1 and TRBJ2-1; no clear D. V lost 8 bases to trimming and J lost 8 bases, with 13 bases between them. Germline CDR1 and CDR2: SQVTM and ANQGSEA. The CDR3 sequence is 11 residues long. The CDR3 spells CSLSSGDEQFF. In nucleotides, the CDR3 is TGCAGCCTGAGCTCTGGAGATGAGCAGTTCTTC.

CDR3: CASSSLAAMNTGELFF. The CDR3 DNA reads as TGTGCCAGCAGTTCTCTAGCGGCAATGAACACCGGGGAGCTGTTTTTT. The V call is TRBV5-4, the J call TRBJ2-2; TRBD2 aligns across 7 bases. This CDR3 is 16 amino acids long. The junction had 8 bases not matched to a gene; V was cut back by 5 bases and J by 1 base. Germline CDR1 reads SGHNT; CDR2 reads YYREEE (reference sequence).

This clone came up once. The rearrangement joins TRBV27 to TRBJ1-1; weak D call: TRBD1 (6 bases). V lost 0 bases and J 6 bases, leaving 14 bases between the germline ends. The germline gives CDR1 MNHEY, CDR2 SMNVEV (reference sequence). This CDR3 is 15 amino acids long. CDR3 sequence (DNA): TGTGCCAGCAGTTTATCCGGGGGGCGCTGGCCTGAAGCTTTCTTT. The encoded protein is CASSLSGGRWPEAFF.

The chain couples TRBV29-1 to TRBJ1-2, with D perhaps matching TRBD1 (6 bases). Germline CDR1 SQVTM, CDR2 ANQGSEA. This CDR3 is built from 14 residues. V was clipped by 6 bases and J by 5 bases, with 19 bases between them. The CDR3 bases are TGCAGCGTGCGAACCCCCGGGACACTTTATGGCTACACCTTC. This encodes CSVRTPGTLYGYTF.